Following are 6 T cell receptor beta chains from one sample sequenced in a study of T cell responses to AZD1222 COVID-19 vaccine. Clones were read by immunoSEQ multiplex PCR, and TCRdb kept only the in-frame ones, dropping some. The table shows 99,000 or so clones, with 86% occurring only once. Specimen: peripheral blood, collected 28 days after the second dose of the MenACWY control vaccine. The receptors come from an adult who received the MenACWY meningococcal vaccine as a control.

CDR3 loop: CASSEGKQPQHF. In DNA, the CDR3 is TGTGCCAGCAGTGAAGGGAAGCAGCCCCAGCATTTT. This chain links TRBV2 with TRBJ1-5; D unresolved. V lost 1 base and J lost 7, with 5 bases in between. There are 12 residues in the CDR3. The germline CDR1 and CDR2 sequences are SNHLY and FYNNEI.

The chain has TRBV5-6 and TRBJ2-7, with TRBD1 matching 8 bases. Losses at the gene ends were 4 bases for V and 2 bases for J; bases not matched to a gene: 8. Germline values: CDR1 SGHDT, CDR2 YYEEEE. The CDR3 extends over 15 amino acids. The CDR3: CASSGMTGAPYEQYF. Written as DNA, the CDR3 is TGTGCCAGCAGCGGAATGACAGGGGCCCCCTACGAGCAGTACTTC.

This rearrangement joins TRBV4-1 to TRBJ1-3; no definite D call. Germline V gene lookup returns CDR1 MGHRA and CDR2 YSYEKL. This CDR3 has 16 residues. The V and J ends lost 2 bases and 1 base respectively, with 12 bases between them. CDR3 protein: CASSQYRGPSGNTIYF. DNA of the CDR3: TGCGCCAGCAGCCAATACAGAGGGCCGTCTGGAAACACCATATATTTT.

V is TRBV19 and J is TRBJ2-5; either TRBD1 or TRBD2 may supply D (6 bases each). V lost 4 bases and J 4 bases, leaving 16 bases between the germline ends. CDR3 length: 15 amino acids. Germline lookup yields CDR1 LNHDA and CDR2 SQIVND (reference sequence). This chain's CDR3 is CASSTSGPGAETQYF. As DNA, the CDR3 is TGTGCCAGTAGTACTTCAGGGCCGGGGGCAGAGACCCAGTACTTC.

V and J are TRBV3-1 (or the pseudogene TRBV3-2) and TRBJ2-2; 7 bases agree with TRBD2. With V trimmed by 5 bases and J by 6 bases, 6 bases remained unmatched. The CDR3 covers 14 residues. Germline CDR1 is LGHDT and CDR2 is YNNKEL (reference sequence). CDR3 region: CASSREGQAGELFF. CDR3 DNA: TGTGCCAGCAGCAGGGAGGGGCAGGCCGGGGAGCTGTTTTTT.

V and J are TRBV29-1 and TRBJ1-1, with D tentatively TRBD1 (6 bases). The CDR3 consists of 12 residues. Looked up from germline, CDR1 is SQVTM and CDR2 is ANQGSEA. V was clipped by 6 bases and J by 3 bases, with 11 bases between them. This chain's CDR3 is CSVQGGDTEAFF. DNA for the CDR3: TGCAGCGTACAAGGGGGGGACACTGAAGCTTTCTTT.